This passage covers 32 T cell receptor beta chains from one sample sequenced in a study of regulatory T cells in long-lasting Graves disease. CDR3 regions were amplified by Arm-PCR using iRepertoire HTBI primers to build TCR beta libraries. TCRdb itself ran the multiplex PCR reads through MiXCR, one entry per CDR3 protein. Of 400,000 to 500,000 distinct CDR3 sequences listed, around a fifth are singletons. Time point defined: persistent/refractory GD, antithyroid drugs over 5 years with positive TRAb. PBMCs were the source of the RNA used for TCR sequencing. This specimen consisted of peripheral blood mononuclear cells (PBMCs), obtained when the disease was refractory, from a patient treated with antithyroid drugs. All receptors derive from a female donor with Graves disease.

In its sample, this clonotype was seen many times. This chain links TRBV4-1 with TRBJ1-1; TRBD1 is a possible D gene (6 bases). The CDR3 spans 14 residues. The germline V gene has CDR1 MGHRA and CDR2 YSYEKL. The V end lost 4 bases, the J end lost 8 bases, and 17 bases lay between the germline ends. CDR3 sequence reads: CASSPRRGTQEAFF. The CDR3 nucleotides are TGCGCCAGCAGCCCAAGGAGAGGGACACAAGAAGCTTTCTTT.

The table lists this clonotype with a few counts. This chain joins TRBV10-3 and TRBJ2-7; TRBD1 matches at 8 bases. This CDR3 contains 15 residues. Germline assignment: CDR1 ENHRY and CDR2 SYGVKD. V shed 8 bases, J shed 2 bases, and the junction held 11 bases outside the gene matches. CDR3 nucleotide sequence: TGTGCCATCCGGGGCACCGGGACAGGAACCTACGAGCAGTACTTC. It codes for CAIRGTGTGTYEQYF.

The V and J genes are TRBV15 and TRBJ1-1, with no clear D. V lost 4 bases and J lost 0, with 3 bases in between. The CDR3 length is 12 residues. Per the germline V gene, CDR1 is LNHNV and CDR2 is YYDKDF (reference sequence). The CDR3 DNA reads as TGTGCCACCAGCAAGGTGAACACTGAAGCTTTCTTT. It translates to CATSKVNTEAFF.

The chain joins TRBV28 to TRBJ2-1, with D unresolved. Germline lookup yields CDR1 MDHEN and CDR2 SYDVKM. This CDR3 spans 14 amino acids. The V and J ends lost 5 bases and 3 bases respectively, with 11 bases between them. CDR3 coding DNA: TGTGCCAGCAGTGCCCATGCCAGCTACAATGAGCAGTTCTTC. Amino acids: CASSAHASYNEQFF.

The J gene is TRBJ1-2, the V gene TRBV13; maybe TRBD1 (5 bases). Looked up from germline, CDR1 is PRHDT and CDR2 is FYEKMQ (reference sequence). The CDR3 extends over 15 amino acids. The ends were cut back, 6 bases at V and 1 base at J, with 15 bases in the middle. The CDR3, as DNA: TGTGCCAGCAGTCTCACCGGGACGGGTAACTATGGCTACACCTTC. Translating gives CASSLTGTGNYGYTF.

This sequence joins TRBV4-3 and TRBJ1-2; D call uncertain. Trimming left V 0 bases short and J 8 bases short, with 19 bases between. The CDR3 runs to 16 residues. Per germline, CDR1 LGHNA and CDR2 YSLEER. CDR3 in amino acids: CASSQDLSGRSPGYTF. The CDR3 DNA reads TGCGCCAGCAGCCAAGACCTCTCAGGACGGTCCCCAGGCTACACCTTC.

The chain carries TRBV4-2 and TRBJ2-7; D gene uncertain. The CDR3 is 14 residues long. Germline values: CDR1 LGHNA, CDR2 YNFKEQ. Trimming left V 8 bases short and J 0 bases short, with 14 bases between. The CDR3 region is CASSPRQNSYEQYF. Here the CDR3 DNA reads TGTGCCAGCTCGCCCCGGCAGAACTCCTACGAGCAGTACTTC.

At least ten counts were recorded for this clonotype. The chain links TRBV28 to TRBJ1-1, with 7 bases fitting TRBD1. V lost 10 bases to trimming and J lost 7 bases; unmatched junction nucleotides: 9. CDR1 and CDR2 (germline): MDHEN, SYDVKM. This CDR3 has 12 amino acids. CDR3 coding DNA: TGTGCCACCCTATGGGACAGCAGTGAAGCTTTCTTT. This gives the protein CATLWDSSEAFF.

In this sample, this clonotype turned up many times. The rearrangement uses TRBV28 and TRBJ1-2, with 10 bases lining up with TRBD1. V lost 7 bases to trimming and J lost 4 bases; unmatched junction nucleotides: 12. This CDR3 has 16 amino acids. Germline V gene data show CDR1 as MDHEN and CDR2 as SYDVKM. In DNA, the CDR3 is TGTGCCAGCACCTCTCTCGGGACAGGGGCCCTCTATGGCTACACCTTC. Its translation is CASTSLGTGALYGYTF.

This clonotype appeared many times. The chain couples TRBV19 to TRBJ2-1; D is unclear. Trimming took 5 bases from V and 5 from J, leaving 16 bases between them. The CDR3 extends over 15 amino acids. Germline V gene lookup returns CDR1 LNHDA and CDR2 SQIVND (reference sequence). The CDR3 protein is CASSLGPLEHNEQFF. For the CDR3, the DNA is TGTGCCAGTAGTTTGGGCCCGTTAGAGCACAATGAGCAGTTCTTC.

This sequence joins TRBV5-5 and TRBJ2-6; 15 nucleotides align to TRBD2. Trimming cost V 0 bases and J 0 bases; bases outside gene matches: 1. This CDR3 contains 19 residues. CDR1 is SGHKS, CDR2 YYEKEE, per germline (reference sequence). CDR3 in amino acids: CASSLGTSGRVSGANVLTF. Here the CDR3 DNA reads TGTGCCAGCAGCTTGGGGACTAGCGGGAGGGTCTCTGGGGCCAACGTCCTGACTTTC.

The CDR3 here is CASSLVEGGSSPLHF. In DNA, the CDR3 is TGTGCCAGCAGCTTAGTCGAGGGAGGGAGTTCACCCCTCCACTTT. The rearrangement links TRBV7-2 to TRBJ1-6; D is unresolved. CDR3 size: 15 residues. V was pared by 1 base and J by 9 bases, with 13 bases between. CDR1 and CDR2 (germline): SGHTA, FQGNSA.

This clonotype occurred many times. The CDR3 sequence is CASSNLDGSNTGELFF. DNA for the CDR3: TGTGCCAGCAGTAACCTGGACGGGTCGAACACCGGGGAGCTGTTTTTT. The V call is TRBV2, the J call TRBJ2-2; D is ambiguous. Per germline, CDR1 SNHLY and CDR2 FYNNEI. V lost 5 bases to trimming and J lost 0 bases, with 13 bases between them. CDR3 length: 16 amino acids.

This clonotype showed up just a few times. V and J are TRBV5-6 and TRBJ2-5; 13 positions agree with TRBD2. V gave up 0 bases and J gave up 0 bases; unmatched junction bases: 2. Germline CDR1 is SGHDT and CDR2 is YYEEEE. The CDR3 covers 17 residues. CDR3 in amino acids: CASSLALAGGYQETQYF. CDR3 sequence (DNA): TGTGCCAGCAGCTTGGCACTAGCGGGAGGGTACCAAGAGACCCAGTACTTC. The whole variable domain, filled in from reference TRBV5-6 and TRBJ2-5, reads DAGVTQSPTHLIKTRGQQVTLRCSPKSGHDTVSWYQQALGQGPQFIFQYYEEEERQRGNFPDRFSGHQFPNYSSELNVNALLLGDSALYLCASSLALAGGYQETQYFGPGTRLLVL.

This chain joins TRBV29-1 and TRBJ2-3; 15 bases are shared with TRBD2. This CDR3 has 18 residues. V was clipped by 0 bases and J by 6 bases; unmatched bases: 10. Germline assignment: CDR1 SQVTM and CDR2 ANQGSEA. DNA of the CDR3: TGCAGCGTTGAAGATCCCCGCGGACTAGCGGGAGGGCCGGATACGCAGTATTTT. This gives the protein CSVEDPRGLAGGPDTQYF.

This clonotype was detected a few times. J is TRBJ1-2 and V is TRBV12-3 or TRBV12-4; D is uncertain. The CDR3 length is 13 residues. The V gene lost 5 bases and the J gene lost 8 bases, with 15 bases spanning the gap. The CDR3 loop reads CASSRGSPSGYTF. DNA of the CDR3: TGTGCCAGCAGTCGAGGGAGCCCCAGCGGCTACACCTTC.

Of note for this clonotype: This may come from a read error, since a much larger clone is one base off. The gene calls are TRBV7-9 and TRBJ2-2; no definite D call. CDR3 length: 16 amino acids. Germline lookup yields CDR1 SEHNR and CDR2 FQNEAQ (reference sequence). V lost 4 bases and J lost 1, with 13 bases in between. The CDR3 sequence is CASSSGGRMNTGELFF. The CDR3 DNA reads TGTGCCAGCAGCTCGGGTGGACGGATGAACACCGGGGAGCTGTTTTTT. The full variable domain, rest sourced from reference TRBV7-9 and TRBJ2-2, is DTGVSQNPRHKITKRGQNVTFRCDPISEHNRLYWYRQTLGQGPEFLTYFQNEAQLEKSRLLSDRFSAERPKGSFSTLEIQRTEQGDSAMYLCASSSGGRMNTGELFFGEGSRLTVL.

This clonotype was seen ten or more times. The chain employs TRBV28 and TRBJ2-7, with D perhaps TRBD1 or TRBD2 (5 bases each). The CDR3 is 13 amino acids. Between the trimmed V and J ends, which lost 6 bases and 0 bases, there was a span of 9 bases. Per the germline V gene, CDR1 is MDHEN and CDR2 is SYDVKM. The CDR3 DNA sequence: TGTGCCAGCAGCCCAGGGAGCTCCTACGAGCAGTACTTC. It codes for CASSPGSSYEQYF.

This clonotype was observed a handful of times. The chain employs TRBV20-1 and TRBJ1-1; unclear D gene. The ends were cut back, 1 base at V and 5 bases at J, with 11 bases in the middle. Germline CDR1 reads DFQATT; CDR2 reads SNEGSKA (reference sequence). The CDR3 is made up of 13 amino acids. The CDR3 protein is CSARVPTGTEAFF. Here the CDR3 DNA reads TGCAGTGCTAGAGTCCCGACGGGGACTGAAGCTTTCTTT.

This clonotype appeared a few times. The gene calls are TRBV9 and TRBJ2-5, with TRBD2 matching over 15 bases. Germline assignment: CDR1 SGDLS and CDR2 YYNGEE. Trimming at V came to 4 bases and at J to 7 bases, leaving 8 bases not matched to a gene. The CDR3 sequence is 16 residues long. CDR3: CASSTGLAGGPGTQYF. In nucleotides, the CDR3 is TGTGCCAGCAGCACGGGACTAGCGGGGGGCCCCGGGACCCAGTACTTC. Full variable domain (rest looked up from reference TRBV9 and TRBJ2-5): DSGVTQTPKHLITATGQRVTLRCSPRSGDLSVYWYQQSLDQGLQFLIQYYNGEERAKGNILERFSAQQFPDLHSELNLSSLELGDSALYFCASSTGLAGGPGTQYFGPGTRLLVL.

In its sample, this clonotype was seen a few times. DNA for the CDR3: TGCGCCAGCAGCAACTCAGGACAGGGAACTTCCGAGCAGTACTTC. It yields the protein CASSNSGQGTSEQYF. V gene TRBV5-1 combines with J gene TRBJ2-7; the match to TRBD1 covers 8 bases. J was trimmed by 6 bases and V by 4 bases; bases with no gene match: 12. Germline V gene lookup returns CDR1 SGHRS and CDR2 YFSETQ. The CDR3 spans 15 residues.

This sequence joins TRBV18 and TRBJ1-4, with unresolved D. V lost 2 bases and J lost 11, with 15 bases in between. Germline V CDR1 and CDR2: KGHSH, LQKENI. The CDR3 is 14 residues long. This CDR3 is CASSPAEGPGKLFF. CDR3 nucleotide sequence: TGTGCCAGCTCACCAGCGGAGGGTCCGGGGAAACTGTTTTTT.

This clonotype was seen many times. This chain uses TRBV29-1 with TRBJ2-7; D is possibly TRBD1 (6 bases). This CDR3 spans 15 amino acids. Germline V gives CDR1 SQVTM, CDR2 ANQGSEA. Trimming pared 6 bases from V and 6 bases from J, leaving 24 bases between. CDR3 amino acids: CSVREVAGVLGEQYF. The DNA of the CDR3 is TGCAGCGTGCGTGAGGTGGCAGGGGTATTAGGCGAGCAGTACTTC.

The chain couples TRBV6-2 or TRBV6-3 to TRBJ1-2; 7 bases are shared with TRBD1. Germline trimming cut 6 bases from V and 2 bases from J; bases unmatched to any gene: 9. In germline, CDR1 is MNHEY, CDR2 SVGEGT. CDR3 length: 15 amino acids. This CDR3 is CASSPPDRKNYGYTF. CDR3 coding DNA: TGTGCCAGCAGCCCCCCGGACAGGAAGAACTATGGCTACACCTTC.

This clonotype is a singleton in its sample. The chain uses TRBV5-4 and TRBJ1-1, with 7 positions matching TRBD1. The V segment lost 4 bases and the J segment 4 bases; nucleotides outside the gene matches: 13. Germline V gene sequence: CDR1 SGHNT, CDR2 YYREEE (reference sequence). This CDR3 has 16 residues. The CDR3 DNA reads as TGTGCCAGCAGCGCTGAAGGGGGCCGGATGGGCACTGAAGCTTTCTTT. Translation gives CASSAEGGRMGTEAFF.

The chain joins TRBV10-1 to TRBJ2-3; TRBD1 matches at 11 bases. In germline, CDR1 is WNHNN, CDR2 SYGVQD (reference sequence). The CDR3 consists of 13 residues. V dropped 10 bases and J dropped 5; count of bases not matched to a gene: 5. CDR3 residues: CATRDRGKDTQYF. The CDR3 nucleotides read TGCGCCACCCGGGACAGGGGGAAAGATACGCAGTATTTT.

The gene calls are TRBV7-9 and TRBJ2-5, with D tentatively TRBD2 (7 bases). Germline CDR1 is SEHNR and CDR2 is FQNEAQ (reference sequence). V lost 6 bases to trimming and J lost 5 bases, with 19 bases between them. CDR3 length: 15 amino acids. The CDR3 is CASSWPSGGRETQYF. Written as DNA, the CDR3 is TGTGCCAGCAGTTGGCCTTCGGGGGGCAGGGAGACCCAGTACTTC.

The chain carries TRBV6-5 and TRBJ1-5, with D unclear. Trimming took 2 bases from V and 0 from J, leaving 5 bases between them. Germline-derived CDR1 and CDR2 are MNHEY and SVGAGI. There are 14 residues in the CDR3. The CDR3 DNA is TGTGCCAGCAGTTACGTTAATAGCAATCAGCCCCAGCATTTT. Amino acid sequence: CASSYVNSNQPQHF.

About this clonotype: One end of the junction varies from germline; a read error may be responsible. The chain combines TRBV28 with TRBJ2-7; D unresolved. The CDR3 consists of 14 residues. Germline V gene lookup returns CDR1 MDHEN and CDR2 SYDVKM. This CDR3 is CTSSFYSGSYEQYF. CDR3 bases: TGTACCAGCAGTTTCTATAGTGGCTCCTACGAGCAGTACTTC.

This rearrangement joins TRBV2 to TRBJ2-7, with D unclear. Deletions cut 4 bases from V and 6 bases from J, with 10 bases between. Per the germline V gene, CDR1 is SNHLY and CDR2 is FYNNEI. CDR3 size: 12 residues. The CDR3 DNA reads TGTGCCAGCAGTGTTTCCGGGTCCGAGCAGTACTTC. Its translation: CASSVSGSEQYF.

This clonotype has just a few counts. The chain links TRBV9 to TRBJ1-1; D not certain. Germline V gene sequence: CDR1 SGDLS, CDR2 YYNGEE. V was clipped by 0 bases and J by 3 bases, with 21 bases between them. The CDR3 length is 18 residues. CDR3 amino acids: CASSVGAGGSTLYTEAFF. For the CDR3, the DNA is TGTGCCAGCAGCGTAGGGGCCGGAGGCAGTACCCTATACACTGAAGCTTTCTTT.

This rearrangement joins TRBV19 to TRBJ1-1; TRBD1 aligns across 9 bases. CDR3 length: 18 amino acids. Trimming cost V 3 bases and J 5 bases; bases outside gene matches: 16. Germline values: CDR1 LNHDA, CDR2 SQIVND (reference sequence). DNA of the CDR3: TGTGCCAGTAGTATTCAGGCGTACACAGGGGGCTTTCTGACTGAAGCTTTCTTT. It translates to CASSIQAYTGGFLTEAFF.